Below are 10 T cell receptor beta chains sequenced from a single sample in a study of T cells after posttransplantation cyclophosphamide. Busulfan-fludarabine conditioning, marrow transplant, and cyclophosphamide on days +3 and +4 were administered. The data were produced by immunoSEQ multiplex PCR, yet TCRdb's version contains in-frame clones alone and is incomplete. The table records 15,000 to 20,000 clones without singletons, the ten largest covering about 0.54%. The sequencing used PBMCs, collected after allogeneic stem cell transplant with posttransplant cyclophosphamide. The receptors stem from a female patient in her 30s who received an allogeneic stem cell transplant from a related donor, was CMV-positive, and had no GVHD. The T cells may come from the graft donor.

This clone was observed many times. V and J are TRBV7-2 and TRBJ2-1; a possible D gene is TRBD2 (5 bases). Germline V gives CDR1 SGHTA, CDR2 FQGNSA. Trimming removed 7 bases from V and 7 bases from J, with 11 bases in between. The CDR3 has 12 residues. In nucleotides, the CDR3 is TGTGCCAGCAACCGAGGGAGAAATGAGCAGTTCTTC. It encodes CASNRGRNEQFF.

This clone was recorded many times. The gene calls are TRBV25-1 and TRBJ2-1, with 13 bases aligning to TRBD2. The CDR3 is 18 amino acids. Losses at the gene ends were 3 bases for V and 6 bases for J; bases not matched to a gene: 11. Germline CDR1 MGHDK, CDR2 SYGVNS. Here the CDR3 DNA reads TGTGCCAGCAGTGATTTCGGACTAGCGGGAGAGGCGCTCAATGAGCAGTTCTTC. Amino acids: CASSDFGLAGEALNEQFF.

This clone was seen ten or more times. The V call is TRBV11-2, the J call TRBJ2-5; TRBD1 matches 10 bases. There are 17 residues in the CDR3. J was trimmed by 5 bases and V by 5 bases; bases with no gene match: 14. Per the germline V gene, CDR1 is SGHAT and CDR2 is FQNNGV. CDR3 DNA: TGTGCCAGCAGCCCAGACAGGGGGCGACCCTTTAGGGAGACCCAGTACTTC. Protein: CASSPDRGRPFRETQYF.

This clone was recorded many times. The CDR3 is CASSVLPGQGSYEQYF. CDR3 bases: TGTGCCAGTAGTGTACTTCCGGGACAGGGGTCCTACGAGCAGTACTTC. The V call is TRBV19, the J call TRBJ2-7; 10 positions agree with TRBD1. Germline CDR1 LNHDA, CDR2 SQIVND (reference sequence). V shed 5 bases, J shed 1 base, and the junction held 8 bases outside the gene matches. The CDR3 runs 16 residues.

This clone was detected ten times or more. V usage is TRBV7-9 and J usage is TRBJ1-5, with D unclear. CDR3 length: 15 amino acids. Germline V gene sequence: CDR1 SEHNR, CDR2 FQNEAQ (reference sequence). The V gene lost 1 base and the J gene lost 3 bases, with 10 bases spanning the gap. CDR3 sequence reads: CASSLGRDYNQPQHF. In nucleotides, the CDR3 is TGTGCCAGCAGCTTAGGGAGGGATTACAATCAGCCCCAGCATTTT.

This clone was seen repeatedly, ten times or more. The chain couples TRBV5-1 to TRBJ2-1; the match to TRBD2 covers 8 bases. This CDR3 contains 15 residues. V lost 0 bases and J lost 5; bases outside the gene matches: 4. The V gene's germline CDR1 is SGHRS and CDR2 YFSETQ. CDR3 nucleotides: TGCGCCAGCAGCTTGGTACTAGCGGAAAACAATGAGCAGTTCTTC. Protein sequence: CASSLVLAENNEQFF.

This clone was counted at least ten times. This chain connects TRBV4-1 to TRBJ2-7, with 7 bases matching TRBD1. The CDR3 runs to 15 residues. The trim removed 3 bases at V and 2 bases at J, leaving 7 bases unmatched. From germline, CDR1 is MGHRA and CDR2 YSYEKL. CDR3 protein: CASSHTTGTAYEQYF. CDR3 nucleotide sequence: TGCGCCAGCAGCCATACGACCGGGACAGCCTACGAGCAGTACTTC.

This clone was recorded many times. The CDR3 nucleotides read TGTGCCAGTAGTTGGAACGGGGGGGAGCAGTACTTC. Residues: CASSWNGGEQYF. This chain connects TRBV19 to TRBJ2-7; 7 nucleotides align to TRBD2. Germline CDR1 and CDR2: LNHDA and SQIVND (reference sequence). This CDR3 contains 12 residues. The J segment lost 7 bases and the V segment lost 5 bases, leaving 5 bases of the junction unmatched.

This clone was recorded many times. The V call is TRBV9, the J call TRBJ2-2; D uncertain. CDR1 SGDLS and CDR2 YYNGEE come from the germline V gene. This CDR3 has 12 amino acids. V was trimmed by 2 bases and J by 5 bases, leaving 4 bases between them. The CDR3 here is CASSVVTGELFF. CDR3 sequence (DNA): TGTGCCAGCAGCGTCGTGACCGGGGAGCTGTTTTTT.

This clone was seen a handful of times. The chain employs TRBV28 and TRBJ2-1; 12 bases are shared with TRBD2. Unmatched junction bases numbered 5, after V lost 5 bases and J lost 0 bases. The CDR3 totals 17 residues. CDR1 and CDR2 from the germline V gene are MDHEN and SYDVKM. CDR3 loop: CASSLGTSGYSYNEQFF. The CDR3 region has the DNA TGTGCCAGCAGTCTAGGGACTAGCGGGTACTCCTACAATGAGCAGTTCTTC.